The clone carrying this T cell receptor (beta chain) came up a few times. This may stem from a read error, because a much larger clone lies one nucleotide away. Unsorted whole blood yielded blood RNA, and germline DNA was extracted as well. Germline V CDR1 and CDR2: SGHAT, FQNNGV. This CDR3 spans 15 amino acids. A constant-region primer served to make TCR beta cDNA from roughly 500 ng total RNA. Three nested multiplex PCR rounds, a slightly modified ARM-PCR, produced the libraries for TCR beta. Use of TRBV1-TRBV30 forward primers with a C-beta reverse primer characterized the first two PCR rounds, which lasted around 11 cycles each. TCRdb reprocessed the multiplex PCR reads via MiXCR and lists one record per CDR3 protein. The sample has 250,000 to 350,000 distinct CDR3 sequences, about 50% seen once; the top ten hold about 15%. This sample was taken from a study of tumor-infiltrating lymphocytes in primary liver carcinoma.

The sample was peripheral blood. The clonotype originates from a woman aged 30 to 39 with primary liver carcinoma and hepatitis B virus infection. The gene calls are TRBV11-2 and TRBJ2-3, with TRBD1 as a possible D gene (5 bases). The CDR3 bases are TGTGTCAGCACCTCTCGATGGGGCGGCACAGATACGCAGTATTTT. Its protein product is CVSTSRWGGTDTQYF.